These T cell receptor beta chains were read from a single sample in a study of shared clonotypes between healthy human individuals. Measured with immunoSEQ multiplex PCR; TCRdb has only the in-frame clones, and not every one. This repertoire shows roughly 1,100,000 clones, about 76% found once; its top ten account for about 1.4%. Sequenced input: memory CD4+ T cells sorted from blood. The receptors here all came from a young man in good health. Both conserved end residues are part of each CDR3. The D gene is left open where the match is weak. Not all rows give a size; the values are once, few, many and, for expanded clones, a class.

>-|once|TRBJ1-5|TRBV7-2
TGTGCCAGCAGCTTAGAGTCTTATTCCAATCAGCCCCAGCATTTT
CASSLESYSNQPQHF
>-|-|TRBJ2-7|TRBV7-2
TGTGCCAGCAGCTTATCAGGGCGGTCGATCTACGAGCAGTACTTC
CASSLSGRSIYEQYF
>-|-|TRBJ2-7|TRBV18
TGTGCCAGCTCCCTTACTTTCTACGAGCAGTACTTC
CASSLTFYEQYF
>-|-|TRBJ1-1|TRBV6-1
TGTGCCAGCATCCTGGACTTGACGGTCACTGAAGCTTTCTTT
CASILDLTVTEAFF
>-|-|TRBJ1-4|TRBV2
TGTGCCAGCAGGTCGGGGGGAGCAACTAATGAAAAACTGTTTTTT
CASRSGGATNEKLFF
>-|few|TRBJ2-3|TRBV27
TGTGCCAGCAGTTTAAATATAAGAGCGGATCGCACAGATACGCAGTATTTT
CASSLNIRADRTDTQYF
>TRBD2|-|TRBJ2-1|TRBV5-4
TGTGCCAGCAGCCGGACTAGCGGGAGGACGGGCAATGAGCAGTTCTTC
CASSRTSGRTGNEQFF
>TRBD1|-|TRBJ2-5|TRBV7-2
TGTGCCAGCAGCTTGTCCCGGGACAGGGCGTTAGAGGAGACCCAGTACTTC
CASSLSRDRALEETQYF
>TRBD1|-|TRBJ1-6|TRBV4-1
TGCGCCAGCAGCCAAGAGGACAGGGGTCAGCGATCACCCCTCCACTTT
CASSQEDRGQRSPLHF
>-|once|TRBJ2-7|TRBV5-6
TGTGCCAGCAGCTTTACAGGCTACGAGCAGTACTTC
CASSFTGYEQYF
>-|-|TRBJ1-1|TRBV27
TGTGCCAGCAGTCTCCGGGGCCGGGGGAACACTGAAGCTTTCTTT
CASSLRGRGNTEAFF
>-|-|TRBJ1-5|TRBV6-5
TGTGCCAGCAGGCGAGATCTGGCGGGCAATCAGCCCCAGCATTTT
CASRRDLAGNQPQHF
>-|-|TRBJ1-4|TRBV10-2
TGCGCCAGCAGTGAGATGGGGGGACGAGGTGAAAAACTGTTTTTT
CASSEMGGRGEKLFF
>TRBD1|-|TRBJ1-6|TRBV14
TGTGCCAGCAGCCAAACAGGGGGGAATTCACCCCTCCACTTT
CASSQTGGNSPLHF
>-|few|TRBJ2-3|TRBV28
TGTGCCAGCTCTAAAACGGCGGGGACAGATACGCAGTATTTT
CASSKTAGTDTQYF
>TRBD1|once|TRBJ2-5|TRBV18
TGTGCCAGCTCACTCTCCGGGACAGGCGGTTTGGAGACCCAGTACTTC
CASSLSGTGGLETQYF
>-|once|TRBJ1-4|TRBV11-2
TGTGCCAGCAGCTCCCAGGGAGGGGAAAAACTGTTTTTT
CASSSQGGEKLFF
>TRBD1|-|TRBJ2-1|TRBV5-1
TGCGCCAGCAGCTGGGGGACAGGGCAGGTCAATGAGCAGTTCTTC
CASSWGTGQVNEQFF
>TRBD1|-|TRBJ2-1|TRBV18
TGTGCCAGCTCACCAAATTTGGGGACAGGGCCTGAGCAGTTCTTC
CASSPNLGTGPEQFF
>-|-|TRBJ2-3|TRBV6-1
TGTGCCAGCAGTGAACGAGGGGTGTTGAGCACAGATACGCAGTATTTT
CASSERGVLSTDTQYF
>-|-|TRBJ1-4|TRBV11-2
TGTGCCAGCAGCTTAGAGGAGGGTGAAAAACTGTTTTTT
CASSLEEGEKLFF
>TRBD2|-|TRBJ2-1|TRBV11-2
TGTGCCAGCAGCTTAGATCTCCTAGCGGGAGTTGCCAATGAGCAGTTCTTC
CASSLDLLAGVANEQFF
>TRBD2|-|TRBJ2-2|TRBV2
TGTGCCAGCAGTAACACGCCCGCGGGGGGCACCGGGGAGCTGTTTTTT
CASSNTPAGGTGELFF
>TRBD1|many|TRBJ1-2|TRBV6-5
TGTGCCAGCAGTTATTTTGGAGGGGGCGCGGATGGCTACACCTTC
CASSYFGGGADGYTF
>-|-|TRBJ1-1|TRBV10-3
TGTGCCATCAGTGAGTCGGGGGGGACCAGCCCGAGAGCTTTCTTT
CAISESGGTSPRAFF
>-|-|TRBJ2-7|TRBV28
TGTGCCAGCAGTTTGAACCGTCGGGATGCCTACGAGCAGTACTTC
CASSLNRRDAYEQYF
>TRBD1|-|TRBJ1-2|TRBV9
TGTGCCAGCAGCGTTGGGACAGGGGGTGGCTACACCTTC
CASSVGTGGGYTF
>-|-|TRBJ1-2|TRBV19
TGTGCCAGTACCCTAACACAGGAGACTAACTATGGCTACACCTTC
CASTLTQETNYGYTF
>TRBD1|-|TRBJ1-1|TRBV29-1
TGCGGGACGACAGGGGTAGCACCCATGAACACTGAAGCTTTCTTT
CGTTGVAPMNTEAFF
>-|-|TRBJ1-2|TRBV14
TGTGCCAGCAGCCAAGAGTACTTGACCCCAAGGGGAAACTATGGCTACACCTTC
CASSQEYLTPRGNYGYTF
>-|once|TRBJ2-7|TRBV7-9
TGTGCCAGCAGCCCAGGACGAAGCCAGGCAAACGAGCAGTACTTC
CASSPGRSQANEQYF
>TRBD1|few|TRBJ1-1|TRBV5-1
TGCGCCAGCAGCTCGTCCGGGACAGGGAATACTGAAGCTTTCTTT
CASSSSGTGNTEAFF
>TRBD2|-|TRBJ2-1|TRBV10-2
TGCGCCAGCAGTTTTAGCGGGAGAGACAATGAGCAGTTCTTC
CASSFSGRDNEQFF
>TRBD2|-|TRBJ2-4|TRBV30
TGTGCCTGGCGGGGAGGGAGAAACATTCAGTACTTC
CAWRGGRNIQYF
>-|-|TRBJ2-5|TRBV29-1
TGCAGCGTTGACAGGGGAGGGGAGACCCAGTACTTC
CSVDRGGETQYF
>-|-|TRBJ2-3|TRBV19
TGTGCCAGTAGTCGCTCTTTGGCTAATTCGGGTGATACGCAGTATTTT
CASSRSLANSGDTQYF
>-|-|TRBJ1-4|TRBV10-3
TGTGCCATCAGTAGCTCAGAGGGTTCAAAGGAAAAACTGTTTTTT
CAISSSEGSKEKLFF
>-|once|TRBJ2-4|TRBV5-6
TGTGCCAGCAGCCTCAGGATTGGGTTCGCCAAAAACATTCGGTACTTC
CASSLRIGFAKNIRYF
>TRBD2|-|TRBJ2-7|TRBV7-2
TGTGCCAGCAGCTTAGTTGCTAGCGGCTACGAGCAGTACTTC
CASSLVASGYEQYF
>-|-|TRBJ1-6|TRBV4-1
TGCGCCAGCAGCCAAGAAGGAGCGCAAAATTCACCCCTCCACTTT
CASSQEGAQNSPLHF
>-|-|TRBJ2-5|TRBV9
TGTGCCAGCAGCGCAGGGGTGGGGCGGGGCCTACAAGAGACCCAGTACTTC
CASSAGVGRGLQETQYF
>TRBD2|-|TRBJ2-7|TRBV19
TGTGCCAGTTCCCGCCCTAGCGGACCCTACGAGCAGTACTTC
CASSRPSGPYEQYF
>-|few|TRBJ1-2|TRBV5-6
TGTGCCAGCAGCTTGGAAGAGGGGGGATATGGCTACACCTTC
CASSLEEGGYGYTF
>-|-|TRBJ1-5|TRBV6-6
TGTGCCAGCAGAGGGGGAACTTACAATCAGCCCCAGCATTTT
CASRGGTYNQPQHF
>-|-|TRBJ1-1|TRBV5-6
TGTGCCAGCAGAGAATGGGGGCCAAACACTGAAGCTTTCTTT
CASREWGPNTEAFF
>-|-|TRBJ1-2|TRBV28
TGTGCCAGCAGTCCTACCCTCGTTCGGGGAGGCTATGGCTACACCTTC
CASSPTLVRGGYGYTF
>TRBD1|-|TRBJ2-1|TRBV10-3
TGTGCCATCAGTGAGGCAGGGGGACCCTACAATGAGCAGTTCTTC
CAISEAGGPYNEQFF
>-|-|TRBJ2-1|TRBV5-1
TGCGCCAGCAGCTTAGGAGCTAGCCCCCTTCTAAGCTCCTACAATGAGCAGTTCTTC
CASSLGASPLLSSYNEQFF
>-|-|TRBJ2-3|TRBV7-9
TGTGCCAGCAGCCTAACAGGGTATACAGATACGCAGTATTTT
CASSLTGYTDTQYF
>-|-|TRBJ2-5|TRBV10-1
TGCGCCAGCAGTGACAACAGGCGACAGTACTTC
CASSDNRRQYF
>-|few|TRBJ1-2|TRBV2
TGTGCCAGCAGTTCCTTAGCCTATGGCTACACCTTC
CASSSLAYGYTF
>-|-|TRBJ1-1|TRBV18
TGTGCCAGCTCACCAACCAGCTGGACAGTTGAAGCTTTCTTT
CASSPTSWTVEAFF
>TRBD1|-|TRBJ1-1|TRBV6-1
TGTGCCAGCAGGCAGACAGGGAGTAAAGCTTTCTTT
CASRQTGSKAFF